This TCR beta chain was documented in a study of OX40 agonist ivuxolimab in advanced cancers. Notes on the study in general: Some patients who did not respond also had low normalized T-cell clonal expansion.

Assay used: immunoSEQ multiplex PCR; TCRdb lists only in-frame clones, some missing. The sample has around 69,000 clones, 89% seen once; the top ten hold roughly 4.2%. Remarks on this clone: The antigen is unknown.

Germline CDR1 and CDR2: SQVTM and ANQGSEA. This CDR3 has 13 residues. With 6 bases removed from V and 5 bases from J, the gap between germline ends came to 14 bases. The chain is built from TRBV29-1 and TRBJ1-5; D gene ambiguous. The sequencing here drew on CD4+ or CD8+ T cells sorted from blood, taken in a trial of the OX40 agonist ivuxolimab. The source of this sequence is an adult with an advanced solid tumor such as melanoma, head and neck, liver or kidney cancer. This CDR3 is CSVQQAPDQPQHF. Here the CDR3 DNA reads TGCAGCGTGCAACAAGCCCCTGATCAGCCCCAGCATTTT.